Listed below are T cell receptor beta chains from one sample, sequenced in a study of blood T cell repertoires in COVID-19. The protocol was immunoSEQ multiplex PCR, while the TCRdb copy is restricted to in-frame clones and leaves out a portion. The table has almost 500,000 clones, approximately 90% seen once; the top ten hold 7% to 10%. Sequencing used PBMCs or T cells enriched from blood (not recorded which). The receptors stem from a woman aged 55-70 years who had recovered from COVID-19. CDR3s include the opening cysteine and the closing phenylalanine or tryptophan. D genes are given only for firm matches. Clone sizes are given selectively: once, few, many, or a class where the clone is expanded.

TRBJ2-5 | TRBV4-1 | - | - | CASSQVSVETQYF | TGCGCCAGCAGCCAAGTCAGCGTGGAGACCCAGTACTTC
TRBJ2-3 | TRBV18 | once | TRBD1 | CASSPPDRGPTDTQYF | TGTGCCAGCTCACCCCCGGACAGGGGGCCAACAGATACGCAGTATTTT
TRBJ2-5 | TRBV5-1 | - | - | CASSSRRTRQETQYF | TGCGCCAGCAGCTCTCGAAGGACAAGACAAGAGACCCAGTACTTC
TRBJ1-2 | TRBV5-5 | - | TRBD1 | CASSGQGLNYGYTF | TGTGCCAGCAGCGGACAGGGGTTGAACTATGGCTACACCTTC
TRBJ1-3 | TRBV2 | - | - | CASSVGNSGNTIYF | TGTGCCAGCAGTGTCGGTAACTCTGGAAACACCATATATTTT
TRBJ1-2 | TRBV25-1 | - | - | CASTQGGGAGFTF | TGTGCCAGCACCCAAGGGGGGGGCGCGGGTTTCACCTTC
TRBJ1-2 | TRBV5-1 | - | TRBD1 | CASSPGTGEGYTF | TGCGCCAGCAGCCCGGGGACAGGGGAAGGCTACACCTTC
TRBJ2-3 | TRBV5-1 | - | TRBD2 | CASSHKESGGFPDTQYF | TGCGCCAGCAGCCACAAAGAGAGCGGGGGATTCCCAGATACGCAGTATTTT
TRBJ1-1 | TRBV6-5 | few | - | CASSSPHQNTEAFF | TGTGCCAGCAGTTCTCCACATCAGAACACTGAAGCTTTCTTT
TRBJ2-5 | TRBV12-5 | - | TRBD1 | CATGQGSGERETQYF | TGTGCTACCGGACAGGGGAGTGGTGAGAGAGAGACCCAGTACTTC
TRBJ2-7 | TRBV2 | - | TRBD1 | CASRGLDEQYF | TGTGCCTCCAGGGGGTTGGACGAGCAGTACTTC
TRBJ2-1 | TRBV2 | - | TRBD2 | CASSERDSGNGQFF | TGTGCCAGCAGTGAAAGGGATAGCGGGAATGGGCAGTTCTTC
TRBJ1-6 | TRBV5-1 | - | - | CASSLMSQDNSPLHF | TGCGCCAGCAGCTTAATGAGTCAGGATAATTCACCCCTCCACTTT
TRBJ1-1 | TRBV4-2 | - | - | CASSQNTTDSEAFF | TGTGCCAGCAGCCAAAACACAACCGACTCTGAAGCTTTCTTT
TRBJ2-1 | TRBV6-5 | many | - | CASSYSTVNEQFF | TGTGCCAGCAGTTACTCGACAGTAAATGAGCAGTTCTTC
TRBJ1-1 | TRBV7-2 | - | TRBD1 | CASSLGQGYEAFF | TGTGCCAGCAGCTTAGGACAGGGTTATGAAGCTTTCTTT
TRBJ2-2 | TRBV2 | - | TRBD2 | CASSVGLAGGLGTGELFF | TGTGCCAGCAGTGTCGGTCTAGCGGGGGGCTTGGGCACCGGGGAGCTGTTTTTT
TRBJ2-5 | TRBV7-8 | - | - | CASSLVVGGRTQYF | TGTGCCAGCAGCTTAGTGGTGGGGGGGCGGACCCAGTACTTC
TRBJ1-1 | TRBV7-9 | - | - | CASSQRGANTEAFF | TGTGCCAGCAGCCAGCGGGGGGCAAACACTGAAGCTTTCTTT
TRBJ1-3 | TRBV5-4 | once | - | CASSLGESGNTIYF | TGTGCCAGCAGCTTGGGGGAGTCAGGAAACACCATATATTTT
TRBJ1-1 | TRBV4-1 | - | - | CASSQGAVTEAFF | TGCGCCAGCAGCCAGGGGGCGGTCACTGAAGCTTTCTTT
TRBJ1-4 | TRBV11-2 | - | - | CASSLQGSEKLFF | TGTGCCAGCAGCCTCCAGGGGAGCGAAAAACTGTTTTTT
TRBJ2-3 | TRBV6-5 | - | - | CASSYSGGGDTQYF | TGTGCCAGCAGTTATTCCGGAGGTGGAGATACGCAGTATTTT
TRBJ1-2 | TRBV2 | few | - | CASSGSHGYTF | TGTGCCAGCAGCGGGTCTCATGGCTACACCTTC
TRBJ1-2 | TRBV14 | once | - | CASSLKEQGNYGYTF | TGTGCCAGCAGTCTCAAGGAACAGGGCAACTATGGCTACACCTTC
TRBJ1-6 | TRBV27 | - | - | CASSITSTGGLHF | TGTGCCAGCAGTATCACCTCGACTGGAGGCCTCCACTTT
TRBJ2-7 | TRBV15 | - | TRBD1 | CATSRGQGTYEQYF | TGTGCCACCAGCAGAGGACAGGGAACCTACGAGCAGTACTTC
TRBJ1-2 | TRBV3-1/TRBV3-2 | - | - | CASSQLIIGFYGYTF | TGTGCCAGCAGCCAATTAATTATCGGGTTCTATGGCTACACCTTC
TRBJ1-4 | TRBV12-3/TRBV12-4 | few | - | CASSLGVKLFF | TGTGCCAGCAGTCTCGGGGTAAAACTGTTTTTT
TRBJ1-6 | TRBV6-5 | - | - | CASSYRGSGVASPLHF | TGTGCCAGCAGTTACAGAGGATCGGGGGTGGCGTCACCCCTCCACTTT
TRBJ1-4 | TRBV9 | - | TRBD1 | CASSKGTGSEKLFF | TGTGCCAGCAGCAAAGGGACAGGGAGTGAAAAACTGTTTTTT
TRBJ2-1 | TRBV9 | - | - | CASSSQGNSYNEQFF | TGTGCCAGCAGCAGCCAGGGGAACTCCTACAATGAGCAGTTCTTC
TRBJ2-2 | TRBV15 | - | - | CATSRSSWGAGELFF | TGTGCCACCAGCAGAAGCTCGTGGGGGGCCGGGGAGCTGTTTTTT
TRBJ2-5 | TRBV2 | - | TRBD1 | CASRVQGASKETQYF | TGTGCCAGCAGAGTACAGGGGGCGTCGAAAGAGACCCAGTACTTC
TRBJ1-2 | TRBV5-1 | - | TRBD1 | CASSLGQGLYGYTF | TGCGCCAGCAGCTTAGGACAGGGGCTCTATGGCTACACCTTC
TRBJ2-2 | TRBV10-2 | - | - | CASRPGDPGELFF | TGCGCCAGCAGACCGGGGGATCCCGGGGAGCTGTTTTTT
TRBJ1-6 | TRBV2 | - | - | CAVRRDYNSPLHF | TGTGCCGTTCGACGGGACTATAATTCACCCCTCCACTTT
TRBJ2-1 | TRBV7-9 | - | - | CASSLVRDYNEQFF | TGTGCCAGCAGCTTAGTGCGGGACTACAATGAGCAGTTCTTC
TRBJ2-1 | TRBV13 | - | TRBD1 | CASSSRKEGQYNEQFF | TGTGCCAGCAGCTCACGTAAAGAGGGACAGTACAATGAGCAGTTCTTC
TRBJ1-2 | TRBV5-1 | - | - | CASSFTGAGTIIYGYTF | TGCGCCAGCAGCTTCACCGGAGCCGGGACAATTATCTATGGCTACACCTTC
TRBJ1-2 | TRBV5-4 | - | TRBD1 | CASSLARGTANSYGYTF | TGTGCCAGCAGCTTGGCTCGAGGGACAGCGAATTCTTATGGCTACACCTTC
TRBJ2-7 | TRBV2 | - | - | CASSSDYSYEQYF | TGTGCCAGCAGTTCGGACTATTCCTACGAGCAGTACTTC
TRBJ2-1 | TRBV4-1 | - | TRBD2 | CASSPGLAGGFYNEQFF | TGCGCCAGCAGCCCGGGACTAGCGGGGGGGTTTTACAATGAGCAGTTCTTC
TRBJ1-1 | TRBV6-4 | - | - | CASSETGNTEAFF | TGTGCCAGCAGTGAGACAGGGAACACTGAAGCTTTCTTT
TRBJ2-1 | TRBV2 | - | TRBD1 | CASSPRGLNEQFF | TGTGCCAGCAGTCCGAGGGGGCTGAATGAGCAGTTCTTC
TRBJ1-1 | TRBV5-1 | - | TRBD1 | CASSLRPGQGTLNTEAFF | TGCGCCAGCAGCCTCCGACCGGGACAGGGTACATTGAACACTGAAGCTTTCTTT